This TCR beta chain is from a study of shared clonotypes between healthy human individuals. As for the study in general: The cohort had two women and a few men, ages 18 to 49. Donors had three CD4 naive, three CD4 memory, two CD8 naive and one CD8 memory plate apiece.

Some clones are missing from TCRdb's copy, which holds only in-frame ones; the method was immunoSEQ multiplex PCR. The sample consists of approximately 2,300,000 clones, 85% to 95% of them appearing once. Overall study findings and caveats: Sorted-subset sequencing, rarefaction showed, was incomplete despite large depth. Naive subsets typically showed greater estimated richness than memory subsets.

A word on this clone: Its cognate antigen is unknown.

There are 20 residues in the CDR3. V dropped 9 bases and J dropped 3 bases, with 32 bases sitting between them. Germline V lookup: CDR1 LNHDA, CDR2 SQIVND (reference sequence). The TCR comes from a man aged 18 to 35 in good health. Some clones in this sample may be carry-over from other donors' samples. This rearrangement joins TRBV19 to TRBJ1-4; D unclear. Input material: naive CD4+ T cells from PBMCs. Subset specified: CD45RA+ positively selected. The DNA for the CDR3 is TGTGCCAGGCCCTCCTTCCGGGGAGGGTTGGTGGTGAGGGCTAATGAAAAACTGTTTTTT. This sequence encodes CARPSFRGGLVVRANEKLFF.